The present TCR beta chain was sequenced within a study of CD8+ T cells in alopecia areata. For the study at large: Tofacitinib administration to treated patients was oral, at 5 to 10 mg twice daily. The study gave tofacitinib for 6 to 18 months, then 6 months off drug.

General observations from the study: Scalp specimens additionally yield sequences from normal skin's resident alphabeta T cells.

Those with alopecia areata gave lesional scalp punch biopsies and peripheral blood. As the sequencing template, cDNA was produced by extracting RNA and reverse transcribing it. Method: immunoSEQ multiplex PCR; TCRdb's copy keeps in-frame clones and lacks some. The sample shows 200,000 to 250,000 clones, 50% to 60% of them seen only once. As concerns this clone: Its specificity is not known. Different DNA sequences within this sample yield the same CDR3.

The CDR3 is made up of 12 amino acids. V was pared by 4 bases and J by 4 bases, with 7 bases between. Germline CDR1 GTSNPN, CDR2 SVGIG (reference sequence). Here the sequenced sample was CD4+ T cells sorted from blood, taken at week 0. The rearrangement uses TRBV30 and TRBJ1-4; unclear D gene. This TCR derives from a human donor with alopecia areata. The DNA for the CDR3 is TGTGCCTGGACAGCACTTAATGAAAAACTGTTTTTT. As protein: CAWTALNEKLFF.